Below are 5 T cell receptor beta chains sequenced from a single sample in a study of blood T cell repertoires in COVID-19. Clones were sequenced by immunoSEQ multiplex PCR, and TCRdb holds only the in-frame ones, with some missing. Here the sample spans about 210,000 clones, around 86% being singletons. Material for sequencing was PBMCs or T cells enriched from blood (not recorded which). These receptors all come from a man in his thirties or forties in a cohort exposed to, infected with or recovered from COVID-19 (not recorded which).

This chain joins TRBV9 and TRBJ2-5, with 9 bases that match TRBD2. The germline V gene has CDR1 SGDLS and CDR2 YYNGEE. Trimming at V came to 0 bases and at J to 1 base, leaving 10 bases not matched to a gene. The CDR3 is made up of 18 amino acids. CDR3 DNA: TGTGCCAGCAGCGTAGGTGGTGGGGCGGGAGGGCCCCAAGAGACCCAGTACTTC. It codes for CASSVGGGAGGPQETQYF.

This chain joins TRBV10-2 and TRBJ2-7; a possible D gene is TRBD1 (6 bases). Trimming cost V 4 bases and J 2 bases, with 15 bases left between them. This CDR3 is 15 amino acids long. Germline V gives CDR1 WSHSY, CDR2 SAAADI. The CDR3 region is CASSGQDRGTYEQYF. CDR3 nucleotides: TGCGCCAGCAGTGGCCAGGACAGAGGGACCTACGAGCAGTACTTC.

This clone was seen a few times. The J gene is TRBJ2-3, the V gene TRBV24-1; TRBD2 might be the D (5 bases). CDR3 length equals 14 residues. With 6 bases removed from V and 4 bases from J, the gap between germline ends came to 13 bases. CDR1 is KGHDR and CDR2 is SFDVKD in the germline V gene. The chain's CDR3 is CATSRLAPPDTQYF. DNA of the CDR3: TGTGCCACCAGTCGGCTAGCCCCGCCAGATACGCAGTATTTT.

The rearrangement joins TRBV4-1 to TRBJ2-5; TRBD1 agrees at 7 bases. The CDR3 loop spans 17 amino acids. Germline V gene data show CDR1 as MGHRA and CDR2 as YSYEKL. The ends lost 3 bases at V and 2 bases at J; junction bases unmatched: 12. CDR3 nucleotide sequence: TGCGCCAGCAGCCAGGACCCGGGACAGACAATACAAGAGACCCAGTACTTC. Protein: CASSQDPGQTIQETQYF.

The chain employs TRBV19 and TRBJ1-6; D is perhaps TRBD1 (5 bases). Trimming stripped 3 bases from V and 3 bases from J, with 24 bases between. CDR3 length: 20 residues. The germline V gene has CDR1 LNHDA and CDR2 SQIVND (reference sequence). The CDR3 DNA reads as TGTGCCAGTAGTATTACCCCTACACCGGGGGAGGGAGGCTATAATTCACCCCTCCACTTT. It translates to CASSITPTPGEGGYNSPLHF.